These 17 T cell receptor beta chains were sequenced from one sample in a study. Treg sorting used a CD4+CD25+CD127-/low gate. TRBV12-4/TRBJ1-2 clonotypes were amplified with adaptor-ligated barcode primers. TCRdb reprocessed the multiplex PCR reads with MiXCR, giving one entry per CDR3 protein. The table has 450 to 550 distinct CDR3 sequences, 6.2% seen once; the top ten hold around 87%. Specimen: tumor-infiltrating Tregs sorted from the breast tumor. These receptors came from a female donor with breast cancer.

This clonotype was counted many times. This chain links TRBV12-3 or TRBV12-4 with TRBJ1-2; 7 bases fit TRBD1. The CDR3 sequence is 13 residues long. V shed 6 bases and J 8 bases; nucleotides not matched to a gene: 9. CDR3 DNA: TGTGCCAGCAGCCGGGACAGACTACGGGGCTACACCTTC. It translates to CASSRDRLRGYTF.

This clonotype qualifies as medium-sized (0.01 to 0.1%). The CDR3 DNA sequence: TGTGCCAGCAGTTCCAGGGCTGGCTACACCTTC. Amino acids: CASSSRAGYTF. This chain joins TRBV12-3 or TRBV12-4 and TRBJ1-2, with a tentative D call TRBD1 (5 bases). V was shortened by 4 bases and J by 7 bases, with 7 bases between the two germline ends. This CDR3 spans 11 amino acids.

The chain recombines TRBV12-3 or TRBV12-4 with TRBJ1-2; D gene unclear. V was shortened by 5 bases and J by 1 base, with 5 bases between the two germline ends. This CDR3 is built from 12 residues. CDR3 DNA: TGTGCCAGCAGTACCTATAACTATGGCTACACCTTC. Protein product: CASSTYNYGYTF.

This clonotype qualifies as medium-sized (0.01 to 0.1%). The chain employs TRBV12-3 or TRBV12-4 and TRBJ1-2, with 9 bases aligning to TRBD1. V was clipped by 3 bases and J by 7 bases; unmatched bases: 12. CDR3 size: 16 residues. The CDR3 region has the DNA TGTGCCAGCAGTTTGACCGGACAGGGGCTATCAAGTGGCTACACCTTC. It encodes CASSLTGQGLSSGYTF.

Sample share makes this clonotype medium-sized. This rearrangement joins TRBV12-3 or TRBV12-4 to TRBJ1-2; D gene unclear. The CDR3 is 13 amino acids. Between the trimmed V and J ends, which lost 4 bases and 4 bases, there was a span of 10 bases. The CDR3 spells CASSSSQTYGYTF. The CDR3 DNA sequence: TGTGCCAGCAGTTCCAGCCAGACCTATGGCTACACCTTC.

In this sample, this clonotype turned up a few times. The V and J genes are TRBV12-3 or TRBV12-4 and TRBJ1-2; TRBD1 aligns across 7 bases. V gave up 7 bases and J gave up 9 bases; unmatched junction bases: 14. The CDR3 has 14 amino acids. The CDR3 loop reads CASTTTTGRGSYTF. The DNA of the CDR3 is TGTGCCAGCACTACTACGACAGGGAGAGGGAGCTACACCTTC.

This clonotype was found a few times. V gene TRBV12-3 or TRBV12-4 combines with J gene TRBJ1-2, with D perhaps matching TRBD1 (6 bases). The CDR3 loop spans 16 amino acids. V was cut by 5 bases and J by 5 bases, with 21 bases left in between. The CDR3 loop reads CASSPGLQGPWYGYTF. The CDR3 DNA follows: TGTGCCAGCAGTCCCGGTCTGCAGGGGCCTTGGTATGGCTACACCTTC.

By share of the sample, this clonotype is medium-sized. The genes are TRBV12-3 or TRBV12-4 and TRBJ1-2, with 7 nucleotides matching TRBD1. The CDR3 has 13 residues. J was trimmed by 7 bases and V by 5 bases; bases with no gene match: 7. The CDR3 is CASSPDRVGGYTF. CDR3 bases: TGTGCCAGCAGTCCCGACAGGGTGGGTGGCTACACCTTC.

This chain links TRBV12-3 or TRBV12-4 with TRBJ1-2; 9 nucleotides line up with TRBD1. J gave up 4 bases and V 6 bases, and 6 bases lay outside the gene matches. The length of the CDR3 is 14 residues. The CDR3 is CASSQGQGSYGYTF. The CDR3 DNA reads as TGTGCCAGCAGCCAGGGACAGGGCTCCTATGGCTACACCTTC.

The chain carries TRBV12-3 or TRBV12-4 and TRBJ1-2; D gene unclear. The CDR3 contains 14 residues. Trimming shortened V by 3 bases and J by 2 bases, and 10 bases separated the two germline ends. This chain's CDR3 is CASSFTLGNYGYTF. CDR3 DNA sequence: TGTGCCAGCAGTTTCACCCTCGGGAACTATGGCTACACCTTC.

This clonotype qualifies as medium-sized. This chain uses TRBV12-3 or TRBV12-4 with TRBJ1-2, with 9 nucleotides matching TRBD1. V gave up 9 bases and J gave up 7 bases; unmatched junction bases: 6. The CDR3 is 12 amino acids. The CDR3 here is CASGQGLGGYTF. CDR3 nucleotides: TGTGCCAGTGGACAGGGGCTAGGTGGCTACACCTTC.

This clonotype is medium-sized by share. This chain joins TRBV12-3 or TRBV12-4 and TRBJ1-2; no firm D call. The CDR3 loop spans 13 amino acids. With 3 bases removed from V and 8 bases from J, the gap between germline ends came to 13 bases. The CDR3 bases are TGTGCCAGCAGTTTTAACGCGATGGACGGCTACACCTTC. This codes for CASSFNAMDGYTF.

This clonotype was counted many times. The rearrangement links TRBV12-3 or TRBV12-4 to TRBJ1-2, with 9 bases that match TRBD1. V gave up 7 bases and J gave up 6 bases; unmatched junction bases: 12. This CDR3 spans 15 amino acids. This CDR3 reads CASILRGTGKDGYTF. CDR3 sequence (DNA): TGTGCCAGCATCCTCCGCGGGACAGGGAAGGATGGCTACACCTTC.

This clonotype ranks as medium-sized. The CDR3 region is CASSLGTYFDYGYTF. For the CDR3, the DNA is TGTGCCAGCAGTTTGGGGACCTACTTTGACTATGGCTACACCTTC. This chain links TRBV12-3 or TRBV12-4 with TRBJ1-2; tentative D call: TRBD1 (5 bases). V shed 3 bases and J shed 3 bases, with 14 bases lying between them. The CDR3 runs to 15 residues.

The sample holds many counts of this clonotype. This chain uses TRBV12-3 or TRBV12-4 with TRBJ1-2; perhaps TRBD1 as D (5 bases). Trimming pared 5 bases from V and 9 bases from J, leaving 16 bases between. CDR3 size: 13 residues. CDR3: CASSLQGLGRYTF. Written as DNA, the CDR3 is TGTGCCAGCAGTCTCCAGGGCCTCGGGCGCTACACCTTC.

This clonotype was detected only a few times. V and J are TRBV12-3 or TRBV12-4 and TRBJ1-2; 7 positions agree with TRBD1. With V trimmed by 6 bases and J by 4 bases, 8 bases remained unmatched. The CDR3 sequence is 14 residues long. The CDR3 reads CASRIRRDSYGYTF. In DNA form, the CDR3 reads TGTGCCAGCAGGATTCGGCGGGACAGCTATGGCTACACCTTC.

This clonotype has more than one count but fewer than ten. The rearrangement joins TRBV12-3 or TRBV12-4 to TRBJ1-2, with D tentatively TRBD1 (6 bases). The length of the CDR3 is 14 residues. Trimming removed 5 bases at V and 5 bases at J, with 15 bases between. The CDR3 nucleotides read TGTGCCAGCAGTCCCTTACAGGGATGGTATGGCTACACCTTC. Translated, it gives CASSPLQGWYGYTF.